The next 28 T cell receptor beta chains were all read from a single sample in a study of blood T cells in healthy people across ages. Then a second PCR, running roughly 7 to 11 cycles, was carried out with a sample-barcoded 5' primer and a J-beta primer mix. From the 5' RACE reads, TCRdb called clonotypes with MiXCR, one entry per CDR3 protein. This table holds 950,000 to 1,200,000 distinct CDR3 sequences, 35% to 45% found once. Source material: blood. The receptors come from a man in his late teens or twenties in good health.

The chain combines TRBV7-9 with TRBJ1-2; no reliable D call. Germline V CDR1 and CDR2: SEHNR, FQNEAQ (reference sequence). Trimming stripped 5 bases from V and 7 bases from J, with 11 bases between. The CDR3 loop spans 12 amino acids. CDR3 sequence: CASSTIAGGYTF. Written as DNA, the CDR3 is TGTGCCAGCAGCACGATTGCGGGTGGCTACACCTTC.

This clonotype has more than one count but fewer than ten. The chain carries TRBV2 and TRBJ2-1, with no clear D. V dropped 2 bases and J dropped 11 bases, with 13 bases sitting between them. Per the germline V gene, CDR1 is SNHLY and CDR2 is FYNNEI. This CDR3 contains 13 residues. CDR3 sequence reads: CASSELSFEQQFF. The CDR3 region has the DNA TGTGCCAGCAGTGAATTGAGTTTCGAGCAGCAGTTCTTC.

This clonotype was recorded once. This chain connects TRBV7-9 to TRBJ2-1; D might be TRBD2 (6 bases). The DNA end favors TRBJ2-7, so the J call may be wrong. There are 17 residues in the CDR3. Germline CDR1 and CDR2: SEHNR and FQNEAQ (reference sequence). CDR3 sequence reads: CASSLGRGGSSYNEQYF. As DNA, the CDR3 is TGTGCCAGCAGCTTAGGGAGGGGCGGTAGCTCCTACAATGAGCAGTACTTC.

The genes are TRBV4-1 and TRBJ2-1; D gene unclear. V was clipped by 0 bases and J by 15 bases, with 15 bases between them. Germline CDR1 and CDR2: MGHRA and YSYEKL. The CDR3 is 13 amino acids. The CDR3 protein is CASSQDEQRSRFF. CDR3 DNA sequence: TGCGCCAGCAGCCAAGATGAGCAGAGGAGCAGGTTCTTC.

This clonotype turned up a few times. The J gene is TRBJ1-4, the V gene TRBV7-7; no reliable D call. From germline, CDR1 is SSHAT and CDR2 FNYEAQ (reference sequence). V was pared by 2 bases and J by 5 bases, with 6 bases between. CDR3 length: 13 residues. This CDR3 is CASSLNTNEKLFF. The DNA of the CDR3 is TGTGCCAGCAGCTTAAACACGAATGAAAAACTGTTTTTT.

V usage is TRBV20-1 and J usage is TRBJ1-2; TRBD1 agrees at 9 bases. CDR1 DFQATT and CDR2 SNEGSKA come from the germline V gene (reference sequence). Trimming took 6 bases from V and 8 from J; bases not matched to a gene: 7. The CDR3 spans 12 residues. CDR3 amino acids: CSAVQGAQGYTF. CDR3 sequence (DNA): TGCAGTGCGGTACAGGGGGCCCAAGGCTACACCTTC.

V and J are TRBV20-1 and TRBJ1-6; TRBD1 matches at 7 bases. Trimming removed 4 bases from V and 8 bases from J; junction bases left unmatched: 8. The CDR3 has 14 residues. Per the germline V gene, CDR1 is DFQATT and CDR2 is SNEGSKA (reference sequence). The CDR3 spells CSAIRTGFYSPLHF. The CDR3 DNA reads TGCAGTGCTATAAGGACAGGCTTTTATTCACCCCTCCACTTT.

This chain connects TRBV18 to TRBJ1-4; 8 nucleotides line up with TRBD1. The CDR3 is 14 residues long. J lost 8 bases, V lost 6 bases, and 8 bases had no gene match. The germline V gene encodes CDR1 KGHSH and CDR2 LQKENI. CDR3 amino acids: CASSPDRAYEKLFF. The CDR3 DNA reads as TGTGCCAGCTCGCCGGACAGGGCGTACGAAAAACTGTTTTTT.

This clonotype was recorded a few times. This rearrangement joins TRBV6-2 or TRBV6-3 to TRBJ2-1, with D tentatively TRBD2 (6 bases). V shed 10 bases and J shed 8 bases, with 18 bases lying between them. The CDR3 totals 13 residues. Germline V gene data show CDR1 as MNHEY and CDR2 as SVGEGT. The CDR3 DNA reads TGTGCCACCATTGGGGCGGGAACAGATGAGCAGTTCTTC. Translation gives CATIGAGTDEQFF.

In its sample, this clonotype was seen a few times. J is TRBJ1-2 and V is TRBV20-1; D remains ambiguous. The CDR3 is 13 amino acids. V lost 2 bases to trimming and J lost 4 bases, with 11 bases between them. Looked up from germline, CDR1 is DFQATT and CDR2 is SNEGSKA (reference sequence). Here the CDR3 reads CSARPAGLYGYTF. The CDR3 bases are TGCAGTGCTAGACCAGCAGGACTCTATGGCTACACCTTC.

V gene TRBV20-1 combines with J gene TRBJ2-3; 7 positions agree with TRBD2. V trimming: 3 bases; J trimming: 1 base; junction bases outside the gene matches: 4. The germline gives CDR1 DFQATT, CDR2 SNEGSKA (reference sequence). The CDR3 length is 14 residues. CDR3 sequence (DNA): TGCAGTGCTAGCGGGGGGAATCGCACAGATACGCAGTATTTT. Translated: CSASGGNRTDTQYF.

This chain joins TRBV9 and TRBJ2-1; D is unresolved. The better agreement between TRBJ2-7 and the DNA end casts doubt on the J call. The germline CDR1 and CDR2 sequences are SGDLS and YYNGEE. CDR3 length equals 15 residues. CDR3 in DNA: TGTGCCAGCAGCGTCGACCCGGAAGGCTACAATGAGCAGTACTTC. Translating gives CASSVDPEGYNEQYF.

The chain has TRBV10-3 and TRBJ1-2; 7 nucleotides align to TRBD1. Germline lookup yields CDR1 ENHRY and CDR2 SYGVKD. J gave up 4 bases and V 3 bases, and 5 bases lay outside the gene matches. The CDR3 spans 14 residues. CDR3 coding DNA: TGTGCCATCAGTGATACAGGGGTTTTCTATGGCTACACCTTC. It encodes CAISDTGVFYGYTF.

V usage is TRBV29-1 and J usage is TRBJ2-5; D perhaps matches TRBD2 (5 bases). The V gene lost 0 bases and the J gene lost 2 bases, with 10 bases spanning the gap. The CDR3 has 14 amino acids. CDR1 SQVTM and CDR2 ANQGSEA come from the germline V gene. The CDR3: CSVEEGSGQETQYF. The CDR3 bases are TGCAGCGTTGAAGAAGGGTCGGGGCAAGAGACCCAGTACTTC.

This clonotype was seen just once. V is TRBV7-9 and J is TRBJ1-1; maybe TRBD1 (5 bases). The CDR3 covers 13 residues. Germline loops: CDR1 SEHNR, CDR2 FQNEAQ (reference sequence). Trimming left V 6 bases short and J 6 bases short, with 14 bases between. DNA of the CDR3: TGTGCCAGCAGACCAGGGTCGGTCGCTGAAGCTTTCTTT. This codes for CASRPGSVAEAFF.

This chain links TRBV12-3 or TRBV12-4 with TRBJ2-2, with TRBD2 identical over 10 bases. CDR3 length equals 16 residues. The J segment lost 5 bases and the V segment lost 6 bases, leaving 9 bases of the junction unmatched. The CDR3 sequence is CASSPGLAEGTGELFF. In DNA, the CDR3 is TGTGCCAGCAGCCCCGGACTAGCGGAAGGGACCGGGGAGCTGTTTTTT.

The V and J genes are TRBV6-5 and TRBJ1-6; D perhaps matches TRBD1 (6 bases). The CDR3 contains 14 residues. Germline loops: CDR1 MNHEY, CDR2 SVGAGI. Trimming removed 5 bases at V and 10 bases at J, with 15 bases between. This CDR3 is CASSTQGVWSPLHF. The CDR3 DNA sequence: TGTGCCAGCAGTACACAGGGAGTTTGGTCACCCCTCCACTTT.

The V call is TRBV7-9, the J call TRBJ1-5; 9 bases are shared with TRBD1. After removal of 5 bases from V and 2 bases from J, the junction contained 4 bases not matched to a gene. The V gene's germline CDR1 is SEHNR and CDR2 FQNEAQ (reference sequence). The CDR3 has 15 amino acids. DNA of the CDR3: TGTGCCAGCAGCCAACAGGGGGCTGGCAATCAGCCCCAGCATTTT. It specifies CASSQQGAGNQPQHF.

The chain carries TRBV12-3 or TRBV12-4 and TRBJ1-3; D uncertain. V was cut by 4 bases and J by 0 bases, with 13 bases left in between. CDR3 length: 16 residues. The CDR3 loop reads CASSSSRGRSGNTIYF. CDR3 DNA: TGTGCCAGCAGTTCCTCGAGAGGCCGCTCTGGAAACACCATATATTTT.

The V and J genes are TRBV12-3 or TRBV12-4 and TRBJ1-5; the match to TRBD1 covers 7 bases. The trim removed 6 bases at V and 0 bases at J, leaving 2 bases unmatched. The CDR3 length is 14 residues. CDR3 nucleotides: TGTGCCAGCAGGGGACAGAATAGCAATCAGCCCCAGCATTTT. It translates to CASRGQNSNQPQHF.

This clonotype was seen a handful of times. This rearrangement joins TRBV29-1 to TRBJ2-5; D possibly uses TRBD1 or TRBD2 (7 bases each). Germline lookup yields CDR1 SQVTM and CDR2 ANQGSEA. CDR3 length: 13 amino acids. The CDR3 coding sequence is TGCACCGCGGCGCAGGGGGGGGAGAATGAGCAGTACTTC. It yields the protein CTAAQGGENEQYF. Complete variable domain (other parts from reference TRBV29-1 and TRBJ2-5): SAVISQKPSRDICQRGTSLTIQCQVDSQVTMMFWYRQQPGQSLTLIATANQGSEATYESGFVIDKFPISRPNLTFSTLTVSNMSPEDSSIYLCTAAQGGENEQYFGPGTRLLVL.

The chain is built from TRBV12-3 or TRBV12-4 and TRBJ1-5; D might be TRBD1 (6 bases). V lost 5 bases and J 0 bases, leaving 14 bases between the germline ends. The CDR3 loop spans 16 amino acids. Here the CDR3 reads CASSTTGALSNQPQHF. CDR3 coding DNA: TGTGCCAGCAGTACGACAGGCGCTCTTAGCAATCAGCCCCAGCATTTT.

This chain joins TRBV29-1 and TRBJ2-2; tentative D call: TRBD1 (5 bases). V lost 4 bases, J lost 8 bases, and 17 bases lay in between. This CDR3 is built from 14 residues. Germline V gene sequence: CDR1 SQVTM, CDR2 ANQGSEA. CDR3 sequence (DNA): TGCAGCGTTGGGGAACAGGAAACGTGGGGGGAGCTGTTTTTT. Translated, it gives CSVGEQETWGELFF.

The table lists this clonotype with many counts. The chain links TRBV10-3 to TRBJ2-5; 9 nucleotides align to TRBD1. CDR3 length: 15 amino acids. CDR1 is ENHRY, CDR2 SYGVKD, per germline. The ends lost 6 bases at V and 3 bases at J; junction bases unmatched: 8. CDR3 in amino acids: CAIRETGGEEETQYF. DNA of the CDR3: TGTGCCATCAGGGAAACAGGGGGCGAGGAAGAGACCCAGTACTTC.

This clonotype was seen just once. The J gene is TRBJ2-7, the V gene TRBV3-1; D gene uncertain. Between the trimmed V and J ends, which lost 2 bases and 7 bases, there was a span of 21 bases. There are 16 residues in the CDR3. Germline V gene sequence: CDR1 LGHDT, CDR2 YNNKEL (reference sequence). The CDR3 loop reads CASSQRLPSSYNEQYF. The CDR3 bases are TGTGCCAGCAGCCAACGACTCCCGAGCTCCTACAATGAGCAGTACTTC.

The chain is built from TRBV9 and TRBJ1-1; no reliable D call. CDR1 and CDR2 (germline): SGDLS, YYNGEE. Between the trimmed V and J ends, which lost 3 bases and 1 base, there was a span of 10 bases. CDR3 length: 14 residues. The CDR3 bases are TGTGCCAGCAGCGGCCTTTCCGAGAACACTGAAGCTTTCTTT. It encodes CASSGLSENTEAFF.

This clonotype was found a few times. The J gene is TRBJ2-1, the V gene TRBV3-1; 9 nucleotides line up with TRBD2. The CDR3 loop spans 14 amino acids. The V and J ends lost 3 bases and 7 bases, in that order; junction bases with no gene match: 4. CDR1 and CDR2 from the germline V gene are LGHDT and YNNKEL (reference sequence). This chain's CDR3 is CASSQASGANEQFF. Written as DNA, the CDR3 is TGTGCCAGCAGCCAGGCTAGCGGGGCGAATGAGCAGTTCTTC.

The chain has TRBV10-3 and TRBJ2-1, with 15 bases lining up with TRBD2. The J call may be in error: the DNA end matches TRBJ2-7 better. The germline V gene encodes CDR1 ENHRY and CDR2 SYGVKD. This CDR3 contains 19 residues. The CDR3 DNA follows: TGTGCCACGAACGGAGGGACTAGCGGGGGGCAAAGCTCCTACAATGAGCAGTACTTC. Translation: CATNGGTSGGQSSYNEQYF.